These 10 T cell receptor beta chains came from one sample sequenced in a study of blood T cell repertoires in COVID-19. Libraries were prepared by immunoSEQ multiplex PCR; TCRdb keeps only in-frame clonotypes and omits some of them. The sample includes tens of thousands of clones, around 85% seen only once; the top ten take more than 1.4%. The sample taken for sequencing was peripheral blood. The receptors were sampled from a woman in her sixties or seventies with acute or convalescent COVID-19.

Remarks on this clone: The junction does not match germline at one end; this may be a read error. The chain employs TRBV28 and TRBJ2-3; possibly TRBD2 for D (6 bases). Germline V CDR1 and CDR2: MDHEN, SYDVKM. There are 14 residues in the CDR3. This CDR3 reads CASRFGPGLDTQYF. CDR3 sequence (DNA): TGTGCCAGCCGTTTCGGTCCGGGACTAGATACGCAGTATTTT.

The rearrangement joins TRBV5-5 to TRBJ2-7; 8 bases line up with TRBD1. J lost 3 bases, V lost 2 bases, and 7 bases had no gene match. The CDR3 has 15 residues. Per the germline V gene, CDR1 is SGHKS and CDR2 is YYEKEE (reference sequence). The DNA of the CDR3 is TGTGCCAGCAGCTTCGCCGGGACAGGAGTCTACGAGCAGTACTTC. It translates to CASSFAGTGVYEQYF.

The V and J genes are TRBV27 and TRBJ2-1; 9 positions match TRBD2. The J segment lost 7 bases and the V segment lost 5 bases, leaving 6 bases of the junction unmatched. CDR3 length: 14 residues. Germline-derived CDR1 and CDR2 are MNHEY and SMNVEV (reference sequence). CDR3 in DNA: TGTGCCAGCAGTACCTCCGGACTAGCGAATGAGCAGTTCTTC. Translation gives CASSTSGLANEQFF.

The chain couples TRBV7-8 to TRBJ2-7; 8 bases fit TRBD2. The length of the CDR3 is 13 residues. Germline V gene lookup returns CDR1 SGHVS and CDR2 FQNEAQ. With V trimmed by 5 bases and J by 6 bases, 6 bases remained unmatched. CDR3 sequence (DNA): TGTGCCAGCAGCCAGGGGACTAGGATCGAGCAGTACTTC. It codes for CASSQGTRIEQYF.

The chain recombines TRBV9 with TRBJ2-1; D uncertain. Trimming removed 0 bases from V and 4 bases from J, with 11 bases in between. From germline, CDR1 is SGDLS and CDR2 YYNGEE. The CDR3 extends over 15 amino acids. Written as DNA, the CDR3 is TGTGCCAGCAGCGTAGAAGGTCTAGATTACAATGAGCAGTTCTTC. The encoded protein is CASSVEGLDYNEQFF.

A single count supports this clone. The chain has TRBV4-1 and TRBJ2-1, with TRBD2 matching over 9 bases. This CDR3 comprises 17 residues. Germline-derived CDR1 and CDR2 are MGHRA and YSYEKL. The V gene end was trimmed by 4 bases and the J gene end by 1 base; junction bases not matched to a gene: 8. The CDR3 nucleotides read TGCGCCAGCAGCCGTCGGCCTAGCGGGATATCCTACAATGAGCAGTTCTTC. Its translation is CASSRRPSGISYNEQFF.

The V gene is TRBV30, the J gene TRBJ1-1; no reliable D call. Trimming took 5 bases from V and 1 from J, leaving 11 bases between them. CDR1 and CDR2 from the germline V gene are GTSNPN and SVGIG (reference sequence). CDR3 length: 13 residues. CDR3 sequence reads: CAWGFTQNTEAFF. The CDR3 nucleotides are TGTGCCTGGGGGTTTACACAGAACACTGAAGCTTTCTTT.

The chain combines TRBV28 with TRBJ1-5; 7 positions match TRBD1. The CDR3 is made up of 16 amino acids. The ends lost 6 bases at V and 4 bases at J; junction bases unmatched: 12. Per the germline V gene, CDR1 is MDHEN and CDR2 is SYDVKM. The CDR3 DNA follows: TGTGCCAGCAGCCCCCCAATTGGACAGGAGAATCAGCCCCAGCATTTT. It codes for CASSPPIGQENQPQHF.

The chain carries TRBV9 and TRBJ2-1; possibly TRBD2 for D (5 bases). The CDR3 covers 17 residues. V was pared by 4 bases and J by 7 bases, with 24 bases between. Germline values: CDR1 SGDLS, CDR2 YYNGEE. The CDR3 region is CASSKLTSNLRGNEQFF. The DNA for the CDR3 is TGTGCCAGCAGCAAGCTGACTTCTAATCTTCGAGGGAATGAGCAGTTCTTC.

This sequence joins TRBV19 and TRBJ1-1, with 8 bases aligning to TRBD1. Trimming cost V 6 bases and J 6 bases; bases outside gene matches: 6. The germline gives CDR1 LNHDA, CDR2 SQIVND (reference sequence). CDR3 length: 13 residues. The CDR3 sequence: CASRPDRVSEAFF. The CDR3 nucleotides are TGTGCCAGTAGACCGGACAGGGTCTCTGAAGCTTTCTTT.